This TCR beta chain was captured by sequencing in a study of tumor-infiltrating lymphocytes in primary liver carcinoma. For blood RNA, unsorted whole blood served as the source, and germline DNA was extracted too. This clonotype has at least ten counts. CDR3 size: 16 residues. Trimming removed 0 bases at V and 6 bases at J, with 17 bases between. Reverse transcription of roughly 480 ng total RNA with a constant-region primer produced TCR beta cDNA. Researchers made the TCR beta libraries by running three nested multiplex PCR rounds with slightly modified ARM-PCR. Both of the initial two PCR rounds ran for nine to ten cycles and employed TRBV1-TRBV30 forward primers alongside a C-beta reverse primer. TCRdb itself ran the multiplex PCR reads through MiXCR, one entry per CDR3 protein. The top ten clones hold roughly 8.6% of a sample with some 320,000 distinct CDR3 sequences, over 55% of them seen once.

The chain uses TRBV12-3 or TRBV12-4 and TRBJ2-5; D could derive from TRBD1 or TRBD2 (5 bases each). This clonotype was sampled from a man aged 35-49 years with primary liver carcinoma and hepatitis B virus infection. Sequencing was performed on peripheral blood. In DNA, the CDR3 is TGTGCCAGCAGTTTAGCGGGCCTCCGGGACGGCAAGACCCAGTACTTC. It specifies CASSLAGLRDGKTQYF.